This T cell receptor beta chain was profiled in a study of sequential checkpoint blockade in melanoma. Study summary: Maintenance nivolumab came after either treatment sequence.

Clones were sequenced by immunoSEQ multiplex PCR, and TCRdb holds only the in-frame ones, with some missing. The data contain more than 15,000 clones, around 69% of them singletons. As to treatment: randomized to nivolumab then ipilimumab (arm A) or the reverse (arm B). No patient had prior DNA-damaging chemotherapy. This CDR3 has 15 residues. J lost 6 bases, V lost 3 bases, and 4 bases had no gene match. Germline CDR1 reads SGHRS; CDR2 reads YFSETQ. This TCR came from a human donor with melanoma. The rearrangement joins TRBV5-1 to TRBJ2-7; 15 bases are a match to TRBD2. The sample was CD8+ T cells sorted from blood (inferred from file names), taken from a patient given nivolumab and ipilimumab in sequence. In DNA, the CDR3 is TGCGCCAGCAGCTCCGGGACTAGCGGGGGGAGCGAGCAGTACGTC. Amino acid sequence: CASSSGTSGGSEQYV.